This T cell receptor (beta chain) stems from a study of shared clonotypes between healthy human individuals. TCRdb's table, derived via immunoSEQ multiplex PCR, lists solely in-frame clones and lacks some. The sample has 2 million to 2.5 million clones; just over 90% are singletons. This CDR3 contains 14 residues. The germline gives CDR1 MNHNS, CDR2 SASEGT. The V and J ends lost 8 bases and 3 bases respectively, with 16 bases between them. Sequenced sample: naive CD4+ T cells from PBMCs. Noted subset: CD45RA+ positively selected. The chain uses TRBV6-1 and TRBJ1-2; weak D call: TRBD1 (5 bases). This clonotype was sampled from a man in his late teens or twenties in good health. Some clones in this sample may be carry-over from other donors' samples. The CDR3 bases are TGTGCCAGCGTAAGGGCAGGGCAGTACTATGGCTACACCTTC. This translates into CASVRAGQYYGYTF.